What follows are 27 T cell receptor beta chains derived from one specimen sequenced in a study of blood T cell repertoires in COVID-19. TCRdb's copy holds only in-frame clones and misses some; the assay was immunoSEQ multiplex PCR. The top ten hold approximately 14% of the sample, which has 180,000 or so clones, approximately 80% seen once. The sequenced sample consisted of PBMCs or T cells enriched from blood (not recorded which). Receptor source: a man in his sixties who had been exposed to COVID-19.

This chain connects TRBV19 to TRBJ2-1, with D unclear. This CDR3 region has 15 residues. Trimming shortened V by 7 bases and J by 7 bases, and 20 bases separated the two germline ends. Germline assignment: CDR1 LNHDA and CDR2 SQIVND (reference sequence). In DNA form, the CDR3 reads TGTGCCAGTAACTTGGGTCTCAGCGTATTGAATGAGCAGTTCTTC. Protein product: CASNLGLSVLNEQFF.

This clone was observed a single time. The chain is built from TRBV5-4 and TRBJ1-1; tentatively, D is TRBD1 (6 bases). The length of the CDR3 is 15 residues. The V end lost 4 bases, the J end lost 3 bases, and 16 bases lay between the germline ends. Germline V gene lookup returns CDR1 SGHNT and CDR2 YYREEE (reference sequence). The DNA of the CDR3 is TGTGCCAGCAGCCAGGGATTACAGGGTTACACTGAAGCTTTCTTT. Amino acids: CASSQGLQGYTEAFF.

The rearrangement links TRBV5-1 to TRBJ1-2; 8 bases match TRBD1. Germline CDR1 SGHRS, CDR2 YFSETQ. CDR3 size: 15 residues. V shed 4 bases, J shed 2 bases, and the junction held 7 bases outside the gene matches. This CDR3 reads CASSRTTGGNYGYTF. DNA of the CDR3: TGCGCCAGCAGCCGTACCACAGGGGGGAACTATGGCTACACCTTC. The full variable domain, rest sourced from reference TRBV5-1 and TRBJ1-2, is KAGVTQTPRYLIKTRGQQVTLSCSPISGHRSVSWYQQTPGQGLQFLFEYFSETQRNKGNFPGRFSGRQFSNSRSEMNVSTLELGDSALYLCASSRTTGGNYGYTFGSGTRLTVV.

V usage is TRBV19 and J usage is TRBJ1-5, with D perhaps TRBD1 (5 bases). The CDR3 runs 15 residues. Germline V gene lookup returns CDR1 LNHDA and CDR2 SQIVND (reference sequence). The germline V and J ends were trimmed by 6 bases and 0 bases, with 12 bases remaining between them. The CDR3 loop is CASSGQLHSNQPQHF. Here the CDR3 DNA reads TGTGCCAGTAGCGGACAATTGCATAGCAATCAGCCCCAGCATTTT.

The CDR3 reads CASSHGLRGEQYF. The DNA for the CDR3 is TGTGCCAGCAGCCACGGCCTTCGGGGAGAGCAGTACTTC. The rearrangement joins TRBV7-2 to TRBJ2-7; TRBD2 is a possible D gene (5 bases). The CDR3 is made up of 13 amino acids. V was clipped by 5 bases and J by 7 bases, with 15 bases between them. Germline CDR1 reads SGHTA; CDR2 reads FQGNSA.

The CDR3, as DNA: TGTGCCAGCAGCCCTAGCGGGAGGCCCTACGAGCAGTACTTC. Translated: CASSPSGRPYEQYF. The chain combines TRBV7-6 with TRBJ2-7; 11 nucleotides match TRBD2. The CDR3 covers 14 residues. Germline lookup yields CDR1 SGHVS and CDR2 FNYEAQ. Trimming removed 5 bases from V and 2 bases from J; junction bases left unmatched: 2.

CDR3 nucleotide sequence: TGCGCCAGCAGCCAAGATTGGGCAGTCTCCAATGAGCAGTTCTTC. Its protein product is CASSQDWAVSNEQFF. The chain links TRBV4-3 to TRBJ2-1, with D unresolved. This CDR3 is built from 15 residues. Germline V gives CDR1 LGHNA, CDR2 YSLEER. V was trimmed by 0 bases and J by 6 bases, leaving 12 bases between them.

The rearrangement joins TRBV28 to TRBJ1-4, with 8 nucleotides matching TRBD1. CDR3 length: 14 residues. V gave up 6 bases and J gave up 5 bases; unmatched junction bases: 5. Germline lookup yields CDR1 MDHEN and CDR2 SYDVKM. The CDR3 reads CASRHPGGNEKLFF. CDR3 DNA sequence: TGTGCCAGCAGACACCCAGGGGGCAATGAAAAACTGTTTTTT.

The V call is TRBV5-1, the J call TRBJ1-4, with 8 bases that match TRBD1. J lost 7 bases, V lost 1 base, and 3 bases had no gene match. There are 14 residues in the CDR3. CDR1 and CDR2 (germline): SGHRS, YFSETQ. CDR3 bases: TGCGCCAGCAGCTTGACTGGACAGGGTGAAAAACTGTTTTTT. This gives the protein CASSLTGQGEKLFF. The whole variable domain, filled in from reference TRBV5-1 and TRBJ1-4, reads KAGVTQTPRYLIKTRGQQVTLSCSPISGHRSVSWYQQTPGQGLQFLFEYFSETQRNKGNFPGRFSGRQFSNSRSEMNVSTLELGDSALYLCASSLTGQGEKLFFGSGTQLSVL.

This chain connects TRBV5-4 to TRBJ2-1; 9 nucleotides line up with TRBD2. CDR1 SGHNT and CDR2 YYREEE come from the germline V gene (reference sequence). With V trimmed by 0 bases and J by 5 bases, 9 bases remained unmatched. The length of the CDR3 is 17 residues. CDR3 nucleotide sequence: TGTGCCAGCAGCTTGGGGGGGGGCGGGAGGGCGGACAATGAGCAGTTCTTC. This gives the protein CASSLGGGGRADNEQFF.

The chain uses TRBV18 and TRBJ1-5; 11 bases match TRBD1. The CDR3 length is 15 residues. The V and J ends lost 3 bases and 6 bases, in that order; junction bases with no gene match: 4. CDR1 is KGHSH, CDR2 LQKENI, per germline. CDR3 in DNA: TGTGCCAGCTCACCCTGGGGACAGGGGGGTCAGCCCCAGCATTTT. Residues: CASSPWGQGGQPQHF. Full variable domain (remainder filled in from reference TRBV18 and TRBJ1-5): NAGVMQNPRHLVRRRGQEARLRCSPMKGHSHVYWYRQLPEEGLKFMVYLQKENIIDESGMPKERFSAEFPKEGPSILRIQQVVRGDSAAYFCASSPWGQGGQPQHFGDGTRLSIL.

The V gene is TRBV7-6, the J gene TRBJ1-5; weak D call: TRBD1 (5 bases). The CDR3 length is 13 residues. The germline V gene has CDR1 SGHVS and CDR2 FNYEAQ. Trimming removed 4 bases from V and 6 bases from J, with 10 bases in between. The CDR3 is CASSSGFGQPQHF. As DNA, the CDR3 is TGTGCCAGCAGCTCAGGGTTCGGTCAGCCCCAGCATTTT.

The chain couples TRBV7-2 to TRBJ2-2; 10 bases are a match to TRBD2. V lost 3 bases to trimming and J lost 0 bases; unmatched junction nucleotides: 10. This CDR3 spans 19 amino acids. Germline CDR1 and CDR2: SGHTA and FQGNSA. This CDR3 is CASSFEIAGGRPNTGELFF. CDR3 sequence (DNA): TGTGCCAGCAGCTTTGAAATAGCGGGAGGCCGACCGAACACCGGGGAGCTGTTTTTT.

CDR3 nucleotides: TGTGCCAGCAGCTACAGGGTTGGCTCCTACGAGCAGTACTTC. Translated, it gives CASSYRVGSYEQYF. V gene TRBV7-2 combines with J gene TRBJ2-7, with D possibly matching TRBD1 (6 bases). CDR1 and CDR2 from the germline V gene are SGHTA and FQGNSA. V was pared by 4 bases and J by 0 bases, with 10 bases between. The CDR3 totals 14 residues.

This clone has a single count. V and J are TRBV19 and TRBJ2-7, with unresolved D. The CDR3 sequence is 14 residues long. V was trimmed by 9 bases and J by 5 bases, leaving 20 bases between them. Germline V lookup: CDR1 LNHDA, CDR2 SQIVND (reference sequence). The CDR3 spells CARELRPLDHEQYF. CDR3 nucleotide sequence: TGTGCCAGGGAACTCCGCCCCCTAGACCACGAGCAGTACTTC. The full variable domain, in which reference TRBV19 and TRBJ2-7 provide the parts outside the CDR3, is DGGITQSPKYLFRKEGQNVTLSCEQNLNHDAMYWYRQDPGQGLRLIYYSQIVNDFQKGDIAEGYSVSREKKESFPLTVTSAQKNPTAFYLCARELRPLDHEQYFGPGTRLTVT.

The chain links TRBV5-1 to TRBJ2-3; 7 nucleotides agree with TRBD1. Germline CDR1 is SGHRS and CDR2 is YFSETQ. This CDR3 comprises 17 residues. J lost 0 bases, V lost 4 bases, and 11 bases had no gene match. The DNA for the CDR3 is TGCGCCAGCAGCAGGAAGACAGGGCGTTCTAGCACAGATACGCAGTATTTT. Protein product: CASSRKTGRSSTDTQYF.

This rearrangement joins TRBV4-2 to TRBJ2-1, with 9 bases fitting TRBD2. The CDR3 spans 16 residues. Unmatched junction bases numbered 9, after V lost 4 bases and J lost 5 bases. Germline loops: CDR1 LGHNA, CDR2 YNFKEQ. In nucleotides, the CDR3 is TGTGCCAGCAGCCCCGGGGCGGCGGGAGGGCACAATGAGCAGTTCTTC. Translated: CASSPGAAGGHNEQFF.

To note about this clone: The junction departs from germline at one end; a sequencing error may be responsible. This sequence joins TRBV6-1 and TRBJ2-1; 11 nucleotides line up with TRBD2. Germline V gives CDR1 MNHNS, CDR2 SASEGT. The CDR3 is made up of 16 amino acids. The CDR3 sequence: CASREGLAGSYNEQFF. CDR3 nucleotides: TGTGCCAGCAGGGAAGGACTAGCGGGCTCCTACAATGAGCAGTTCTTC.

This chain connects TRBV9 to TRBJ2-3; the match to TRBD1 covers 7 bases. Germline CDR1 SGDLS, CDR2 YYNGEE. This CDR3 has 17 amino acids. With V trimmed by 4 bases and J by 0 bases, 11 bases remained unmatched. This CDR3 reads CASSSAPGTASTDTQYF. The CDR3 region has the DNA TGTGCCAGCAGCTCAGCCCCCGGGACAGCAAGCACAGATACGCAGTATTTT.

J is TRBJ2-7 and V is TRBV19; TRBD1 aligns across 7 bases. This CDR3 has 15 amino acids. The germline V gene encodes CDR1 LNHDA and CDR2 SQIVND (reference sequence). Trimming at V came to 1 base and at J to 2 bases, leaving 5 bases not matched to a gene. The DNA for the CDR3 is TGTGCCAGTAGTATAGGAGACAGGGTTACCTACGAGCAGTACTTC. Amino acid sequence: CASSIGDRVTYEQYF.

This chain links TRBV6-4 with TRBJ2-7; D not certain. Germline assignment: CDR1 MRHNA and CDR2 SNTAGT. V lost 6 bases and J 1 base, leaving 13 bases between the germline ends. The CDR3 has 14 amino acids. CDR3 loop: CASSPTPGSYEQYF. In DNA form, the CDR3 reads TGTGCCAGCAGCCCAACCCCCGGTTCCTACGAGCAGTACTTC.

The chain combines TRBV18 with TRBJ2-5; D perhaps matches TRBD1 (5 bases). The CDR3 runs to 13 residues. CDR1 and CDR2 (germline): KGHSH, LQKENI. Trimming removed 3 bases from V and 4 bases from J, with 9 bases in between. CDR3 DNA: TGTGCCAGCTCACCCACGCAGGGAGAGACCCAGTACTTC. Translating it yields CASSPTQGETQYF. Full variable domain (remainder filled in from reference TRBV18 and TRBJ2-5): NAGVMQNPRHLVRRRGQEARLRCSPMKGHSHVYWYRQLPEEGLKFMVYLQKENIIDESGMPKERFSAEFPKEGPSILRIQQVVRGDSAAYFCASSPTQGETQYFGPGTRLLVL.

This clone was detected a few times. J is TRBJ1-5 and V is TRBV27; TRBD1 matches 11 bases. CDR3 length: 18 amino acids. V lost 2 bases, J lost 4 bases, and 10 bases stayed unmatched. The germline CDR1 and CDR2 sequences are MNHEY and SMNVEV (reference sequence). CDR3 coding DNA: TGTGCCAGCAGTTTAGGGGGACAGGGGGGTTCCGGGAATCAGCCCCAGCATTTT. Translated: CASSLGGQGGSGNQPQHF.

V and J are TRBV12-3 or TRBV12-4 and TRBJ2-5; tentatively, D is TRBD1 (6 bases). V was cut by 6 bases and J by 5 bases, with 13 bases left in between. This CDR3 is 13 amino acids long. The CDR3 DNA sequence: TGTGCCAGCAGCCCAAAGAGGGGGGAGACCCAGTACTTC. Protein product: CASSPKRGETQYF.

In DNA form, the CDR3 reads TGTGCCAGCAGCCTTCAAGGACTCAACACTGAAGCTTTCTTT. Amino acid sequence: CASSLQGLNTEAFF. The gene calls are TRBV2 and TRBJ1-1, with D unclear. The CDR3 extends over 14 amino acids. The V and J ends lost 6 bases and 2 bases respectively, with 13 bases between them. CDR1 is SNHLY, CDR2 FYNNEI, per germline.

This chain joins TRBV10-1 and TRBJ2-1, with 7 bases fitting TRBD2. V was clipped by 8 bases and J by 0 bases; unmatched bases: 7. The CDR3 is made up of 15 amino acids. Germline V gene data show CDR1 as WNHNN and CDR2 as SYGVQD (reference sequence). The CDR3 region is CASQEGGSSYNEQFF. Written as DNA, the CDR3 is TGCGCCAGCCAAGAGGGAGGGAGCTCCTACAATGAGCAGTTCTTC.

The V gene is TRBV4-3, the J gene TRBJ1-4; TRBD1 is a possible D gene (5 bases). V was cut by 6 bases and J by 4 bases, with 15 bases left in between. CDR3 length: 15 amino acids. The germline gives CDR1 LGHNA, CDR2 YSLEER. The CDR3 here is CASSQMGQFNEKLFF. CDR3 coding DNA: TGCGCCAGCAGTCAGATGGGGCAGTTTAATGAAAAACTGTTTTTT.